This T cell receptor beta chain was sequenced in a study of blood T cell repertoires in COVID-19. Study at large: Both acute and convalescent COVID-19 samples were obtained from the United States, Italy and Spain. T cells, B-cell-depleted T cells, or PBMCs supplied cDNA or gDNA.

The germline V gene has CDR1 SGHRS and CDR2 YFSETQ. This CDR3 contains 13 residues. V lost 2 bases and J 5 bases, leaving 11 bases between the germline ends. This clone occurred a few times. Repertoires were generated with immunoSEQ multiplex PCR, while TCRdb's copy carries only in-frame clones and drops some. The sample contains 110,000 or so clones, around 84% of which appear only once. What was sequenced was peripheral blood. The receptor's source is a middle-aged man with acute or convalescent COVID-19. The gene calls are TRBV5-1 and TRBJ2-7; TRBD1 might be the D (6 bases). Here the CDR3 DNA reads TGCGCCAGCAGCTTTACAGGGTATGACGAGCAGTACTTC. This codes for CASSFTGYDEQYF.